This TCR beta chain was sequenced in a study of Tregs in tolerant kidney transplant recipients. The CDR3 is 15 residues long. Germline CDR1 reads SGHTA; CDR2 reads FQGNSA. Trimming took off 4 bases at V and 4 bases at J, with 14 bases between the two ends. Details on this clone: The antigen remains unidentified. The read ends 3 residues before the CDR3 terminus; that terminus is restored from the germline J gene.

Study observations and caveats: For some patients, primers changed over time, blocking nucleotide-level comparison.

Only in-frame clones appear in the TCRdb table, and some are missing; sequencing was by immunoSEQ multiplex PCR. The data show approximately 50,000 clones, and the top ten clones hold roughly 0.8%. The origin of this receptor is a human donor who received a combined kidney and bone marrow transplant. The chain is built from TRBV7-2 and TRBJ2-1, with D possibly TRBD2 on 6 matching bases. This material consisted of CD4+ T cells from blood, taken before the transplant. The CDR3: CASSSVSGGYNEQFF. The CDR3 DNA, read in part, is TGTGCCAGCAGCTCCGTCTCCGGGGGTTACAATGAG. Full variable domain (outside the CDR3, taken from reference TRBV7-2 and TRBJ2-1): GAGVSQSPSNKVTEKGKDVELRCDPISGHTALYWYRQSLGQGLEFLIYFQGNSAPDKSGLPSDRFSAERTGGSVSTLTIQRTQQEDSAVYLCASSSVSGGYNEQFFGPGTRLTVL.